Each of the 6 T cell receptor beta chains below was sequenced from the same sample in a study of blood T cell repertoires in COVID-19. Repertoires were generated with immunoSEQ multiplex PCR, while TCRdb's copy carries only in-frame clones and drops some. The sample includes more than 85,000 clones, roughly 84% of them seen just once. Sequences were obtained from peripheral blood. The receptors stem from a man in his sixties with acute or convalescent COVID-19.

The chain links TRBV2 to TRBJ1-6; D unresolved. V lost 8 bases and J lost 7, with 12 bases in between. The CDR3 contains 13 residues. The germline CDR1 and CDR2 sequences are SNHLY and FYNNEI. In DNA form, the CDR3 reads TGTGCCAGCGGAGAACGAGGGAATTCACCCCTCCACTTT. This gives the protein CASGERGNSPLHF.

The CDR3 DNA reads as TGTGCCAGCAGCCCAATGACAGGCTCTGGAAACACCATATATTTT. Protein product: CASSPMTGSGNTIYF. The chain uses TRBV3-1 (or the pseudogene TRBV3-2) and TRBJ1-3; a possible D gene is TRBD1 (6 bases). The CDR3 spans 15 residues. The germline V gene has CDR1 LGHDT and CDR2 YNNKEL (reference sequence). V was shortened by 4 bases and J by 0 bases, with 10 bases between the two germline ends.

The rearrangement links TRBV7-2 to TRBJ2-2; D perhaps matches TRBD2 (5 bases). With 3 bases removed from V and 6 bases from J, the gap between germline ends came to 14 bases. The CDR3 consists of 15 residues. CDR1 and CDR2 from the germline V gene are SGHTA and FQGNSA. CDR3 coding DNA: TGTGCCAGCAGCTTGATCGGGGTTCCCGCCGGGGAGCTGTTTTTT. This encodes CASSLIGVPAGELFF.

Concerning this clone itself: Other DNA sequences in the sample encode the same CDR3. The chain recombines TRBV7-2 with TRBJ1-5; D remains unclear. Germline loops: CDR1 SGHTA, CDR2 FQGNSA. Trimming took 1 base from V and 1 from J, leaving 8 bases between them. This CDR3 region has 15 residues. The CDR3 DNA is TGTGCCAGCAGCTTAGGCTCCGGGAGCAATCAGCCCCAGCATTTT. It codes for CASSLGSGSNQPQHF. Full variable domain (outside the CDR3, taken from reference TRBV7-2 and TRBJ1-5): GAGVSQSPSNKVTEKGKDVELRCDPISGHTALYWYRQSLGQGLEFLIYFQGNSAPDKSGLPSDRFSAERTGGSVSTLTIQRTQQEDSAVYLCASSLGSGSNQPQHFGDGTRLSIL.

The chain uses TRBV6-2 or TRBV6-3 and TRBJ2-7; D is uncertain. This CDR3 region has 16 residues. The germline CDR1 and CDR2 sequences are MNHEY and SVGEGT. Trimming shortened V by 5 bases and J by 6 bases, and 23 bases separated the two germline ends. This chain's CDR3 is CASSPSSPGNRGEQYF. In nucleotides, the CDR3 is TGTGCCAGCAGTCCCAGTTCCCCGGGTAATAGAGGCGAGCAGTACTTC.

This chain links TRBV6-6 with TRBJ1-5; 8 bases fit TRBD1. The J segment lost 4 bases and the V segment lost 5 bases, leaving 7 bases of the junction unmatched. The germline V gene has CDR1 MNHNY and CDR2 SVGAGI (reference sequence). This CDR3 contains 15 residues. In DNA, the CDR3 is TGTGCCAGCAGTCCCCGGGACAGGATTAATCAGCCCCAGCATTTT. Translation gives CASSPRDRINQPQHF.